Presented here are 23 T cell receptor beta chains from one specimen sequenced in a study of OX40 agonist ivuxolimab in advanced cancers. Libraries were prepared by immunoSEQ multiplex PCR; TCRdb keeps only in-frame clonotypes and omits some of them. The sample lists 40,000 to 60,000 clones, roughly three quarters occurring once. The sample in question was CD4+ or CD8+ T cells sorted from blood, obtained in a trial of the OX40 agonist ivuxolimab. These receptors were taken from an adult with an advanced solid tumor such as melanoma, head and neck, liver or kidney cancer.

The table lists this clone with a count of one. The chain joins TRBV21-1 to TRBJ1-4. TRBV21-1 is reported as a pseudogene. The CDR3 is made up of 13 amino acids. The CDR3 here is CASSKADDEKLFF. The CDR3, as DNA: TGTGCCAGCAGCAAAGCTGATGATGAAAAACTGTTTTTT.

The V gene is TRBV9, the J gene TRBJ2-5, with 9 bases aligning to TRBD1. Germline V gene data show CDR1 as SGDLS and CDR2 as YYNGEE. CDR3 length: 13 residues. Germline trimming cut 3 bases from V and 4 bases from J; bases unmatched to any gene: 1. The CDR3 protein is CASSAGQGETQYF. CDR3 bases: TGTGCCAGCAGCGCGGGACAGGGAGAGACCCAGTACTTC.

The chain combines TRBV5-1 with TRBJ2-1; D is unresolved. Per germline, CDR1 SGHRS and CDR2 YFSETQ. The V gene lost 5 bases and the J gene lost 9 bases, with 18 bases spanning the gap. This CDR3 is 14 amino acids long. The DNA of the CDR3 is TGCGCCAGCAGTATGCGAAGGTCCCCAGTTGAGCAGTTCTTC. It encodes CASSMRRSPVEQFF.

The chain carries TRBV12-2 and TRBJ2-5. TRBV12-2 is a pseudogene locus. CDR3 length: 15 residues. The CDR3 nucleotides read TGTGCAAGTCGCTTAAGGAGACACTACCGGGAGACCCAGTACTTC. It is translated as CASRLRRHYRETQYF.

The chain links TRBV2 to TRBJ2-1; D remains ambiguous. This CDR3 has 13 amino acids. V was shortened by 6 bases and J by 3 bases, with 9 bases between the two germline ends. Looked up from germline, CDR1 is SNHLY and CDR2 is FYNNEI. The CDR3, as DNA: TGTGCCAGCAGACTTGGGTACTACAATGAGCAGTTCTTC. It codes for CASRLGYYNEQFF.

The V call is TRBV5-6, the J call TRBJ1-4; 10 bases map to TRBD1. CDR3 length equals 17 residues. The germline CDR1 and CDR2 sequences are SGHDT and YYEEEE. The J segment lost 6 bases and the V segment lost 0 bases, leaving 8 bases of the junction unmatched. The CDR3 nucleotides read TGTGCCAGCAGCTTGGAACGGGACAGGGGTGTATATGAAAAACTGTTTTTT. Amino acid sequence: CASSLERDRGVYEKLFF.

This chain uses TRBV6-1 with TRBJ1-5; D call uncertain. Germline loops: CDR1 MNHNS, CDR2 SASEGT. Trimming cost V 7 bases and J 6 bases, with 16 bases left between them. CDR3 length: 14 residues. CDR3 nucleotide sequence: TGTGCCAGCAACCTGGGGAGGGTTGCTCAGCCCCAGCATTTT. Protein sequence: CASNLGRVAQPQHF.

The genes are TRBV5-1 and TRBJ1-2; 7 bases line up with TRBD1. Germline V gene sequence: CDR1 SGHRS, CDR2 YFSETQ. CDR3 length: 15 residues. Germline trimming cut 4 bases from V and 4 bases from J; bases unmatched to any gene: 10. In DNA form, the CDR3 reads TGCGCCAGCAGCCCGGGACAGCCGGGCACCTATGGCTACACCTTC. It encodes CASSPGQPGTYGYTF.

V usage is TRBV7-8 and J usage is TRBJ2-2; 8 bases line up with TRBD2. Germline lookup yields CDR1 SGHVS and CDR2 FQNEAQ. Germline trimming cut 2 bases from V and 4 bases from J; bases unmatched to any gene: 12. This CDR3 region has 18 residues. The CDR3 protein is CASSLSTAQRELTGELFF. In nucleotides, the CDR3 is TGTGCCAGCAGCTTAAGTACCGCCCAGCGGGAGCTCACCGGGGAGCTGTTTTTT.

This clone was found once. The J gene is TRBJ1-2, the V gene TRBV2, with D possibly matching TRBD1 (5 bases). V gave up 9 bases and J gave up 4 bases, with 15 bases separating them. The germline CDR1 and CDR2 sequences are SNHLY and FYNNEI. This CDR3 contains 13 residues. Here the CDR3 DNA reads TGTGCCAGATCCGGGACGGAATTCTATGGCTACACCTTC. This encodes CARSGTEFYGYTF.

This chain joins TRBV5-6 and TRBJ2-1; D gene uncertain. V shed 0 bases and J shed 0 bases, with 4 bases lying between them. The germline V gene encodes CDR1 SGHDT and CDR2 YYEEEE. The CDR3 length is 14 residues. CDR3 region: CASSLAGSYNEQFF. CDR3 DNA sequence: TGTGCCAGCAGCTTGGCCGGCTCCTACAATGAGCAGTTCTTC.

Here the CDR3 DNA reads TGTGCCAGCAGCGCTCGTAGTGGACAGGGCAACACTGAAGCTTTCTTT. It codes for CASSARSGQGNTEAFF. The V gene is TRBV9, the J gene TRBJ1-1, with TRBD1 matching 8 bases. Trimming at V came to 3 bases and at J to 2 bases, leaving 9 bases not matched to a gene. This CDR3 has 16 amino acids. Germline lookup yields CDR1 SGDLS and CDR2 YYNGEE.

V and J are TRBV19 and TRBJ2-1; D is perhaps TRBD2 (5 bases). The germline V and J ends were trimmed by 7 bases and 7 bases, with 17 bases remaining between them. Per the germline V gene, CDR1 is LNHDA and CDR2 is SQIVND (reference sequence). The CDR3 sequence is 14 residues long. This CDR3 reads CASTVTGTGNEQFF. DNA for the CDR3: TGTGCCAGTACGGTTACGGGAACTGGGAATGAGCAGTTCTTC.

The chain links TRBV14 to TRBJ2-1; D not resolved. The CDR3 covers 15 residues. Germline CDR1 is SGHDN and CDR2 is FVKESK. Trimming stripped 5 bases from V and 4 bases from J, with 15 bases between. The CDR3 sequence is CASSAERVLYNEQFF. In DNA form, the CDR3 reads TGTGCCAGCAGCGCCGAGCGTGTCCTATACAATGAGCAGTTCTTC.

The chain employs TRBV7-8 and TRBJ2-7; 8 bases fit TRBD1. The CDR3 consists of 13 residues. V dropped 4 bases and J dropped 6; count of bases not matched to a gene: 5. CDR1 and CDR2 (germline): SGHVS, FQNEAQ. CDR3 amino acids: CASSWGQVSEQYF. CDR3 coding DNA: TGTGCCAGCAGCTGGGGACAGGTCAGCGAGCAGTACTTC. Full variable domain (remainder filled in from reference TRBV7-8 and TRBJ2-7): GAGVSQSPRYKVAKRGQDVALRCDPISGHVSLFWYQQALGQGPEFLTYFQNEAQLDKSGLPSDRFFAERPEGSVSTLKIQRTQQEDSAVYLCASSWGQVSEQYFGPGTRLTVT.

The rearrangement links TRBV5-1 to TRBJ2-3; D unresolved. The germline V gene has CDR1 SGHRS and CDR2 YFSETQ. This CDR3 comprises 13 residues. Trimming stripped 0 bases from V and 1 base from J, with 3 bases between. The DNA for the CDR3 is TGCGCCAGCAGCTTGGATCGCACAGATACGCAGTATTTT. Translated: CASSLDRTDTQYF.

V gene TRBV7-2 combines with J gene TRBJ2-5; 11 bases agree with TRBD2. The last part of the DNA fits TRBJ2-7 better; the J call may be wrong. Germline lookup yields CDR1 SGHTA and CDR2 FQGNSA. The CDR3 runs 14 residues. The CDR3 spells CASRRTSGPYEQYF. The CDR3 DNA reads TGTGCCAGCAGACGGACTAGCGGGCCCTACGAGCAGTACTTC.

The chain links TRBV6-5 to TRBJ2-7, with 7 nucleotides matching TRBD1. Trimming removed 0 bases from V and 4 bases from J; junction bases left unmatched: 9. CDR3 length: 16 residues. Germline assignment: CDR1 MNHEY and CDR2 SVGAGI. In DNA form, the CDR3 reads TGTGCCAGCAGTTACTCGGCAGGGGGTAGGAGTTACGAGCAGTACTTC. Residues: CASSYSAGGRSYEQYF.

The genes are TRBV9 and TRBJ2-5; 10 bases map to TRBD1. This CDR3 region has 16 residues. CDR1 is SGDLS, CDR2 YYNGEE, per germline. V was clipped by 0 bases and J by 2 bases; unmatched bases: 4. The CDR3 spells CASSVGTGGGQETQYF. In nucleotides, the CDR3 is TGTGCCAGCAGCGTAGGGACAGGGGGTGGGCAAGAGACCCAGTACTTC.

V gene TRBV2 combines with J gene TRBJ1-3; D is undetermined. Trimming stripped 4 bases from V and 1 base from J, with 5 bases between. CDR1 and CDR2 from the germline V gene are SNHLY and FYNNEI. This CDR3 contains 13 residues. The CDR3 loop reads CASSVVSGNTIYF. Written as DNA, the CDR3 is TGTGCCAGCAGTGTGGTGTCTGGAAACACCATATATTTT.

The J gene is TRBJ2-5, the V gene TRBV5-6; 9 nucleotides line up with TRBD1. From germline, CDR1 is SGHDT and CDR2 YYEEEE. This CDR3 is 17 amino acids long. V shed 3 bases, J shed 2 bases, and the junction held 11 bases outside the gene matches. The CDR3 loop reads CASSYLEGQGLQETQYF. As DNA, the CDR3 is TGTGCCAGCAGCTATTTGGAGGGACAGGGCTTACAAGAGACCCAGTACTTC.

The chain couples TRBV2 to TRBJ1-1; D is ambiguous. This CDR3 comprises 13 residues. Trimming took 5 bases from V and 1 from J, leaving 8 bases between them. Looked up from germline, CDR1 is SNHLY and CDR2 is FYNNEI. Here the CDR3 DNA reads TGTGCCAGCAGTAGGGAGGAGAACACTGAAGCTTTCTTT. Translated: CASSREENTEAFF.

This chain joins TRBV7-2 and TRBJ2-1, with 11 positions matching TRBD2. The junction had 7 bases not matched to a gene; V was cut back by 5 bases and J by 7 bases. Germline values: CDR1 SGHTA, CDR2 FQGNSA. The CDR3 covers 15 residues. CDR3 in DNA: TGTGCCAGCAGCCAGACTAGCGGGACATCAAATGAGCAGTTCTTC. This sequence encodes CASSQTSGTSNEQFF.